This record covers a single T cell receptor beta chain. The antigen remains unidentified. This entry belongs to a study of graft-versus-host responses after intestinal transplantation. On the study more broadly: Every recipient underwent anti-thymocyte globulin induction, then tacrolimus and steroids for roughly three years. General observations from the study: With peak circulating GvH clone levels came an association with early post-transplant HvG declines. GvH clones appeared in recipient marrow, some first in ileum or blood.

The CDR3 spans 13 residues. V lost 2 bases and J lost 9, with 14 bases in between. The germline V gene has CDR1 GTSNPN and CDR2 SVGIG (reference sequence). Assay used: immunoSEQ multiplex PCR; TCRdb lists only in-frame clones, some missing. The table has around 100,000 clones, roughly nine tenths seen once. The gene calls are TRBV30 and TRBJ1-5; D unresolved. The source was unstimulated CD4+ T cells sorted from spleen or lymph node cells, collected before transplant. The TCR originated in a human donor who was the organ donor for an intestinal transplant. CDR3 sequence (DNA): TGTGCCTGGAGTCCTGACGGGTCAATGCCCCAGCATTTT. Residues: CAWSPDGSMPQHF.